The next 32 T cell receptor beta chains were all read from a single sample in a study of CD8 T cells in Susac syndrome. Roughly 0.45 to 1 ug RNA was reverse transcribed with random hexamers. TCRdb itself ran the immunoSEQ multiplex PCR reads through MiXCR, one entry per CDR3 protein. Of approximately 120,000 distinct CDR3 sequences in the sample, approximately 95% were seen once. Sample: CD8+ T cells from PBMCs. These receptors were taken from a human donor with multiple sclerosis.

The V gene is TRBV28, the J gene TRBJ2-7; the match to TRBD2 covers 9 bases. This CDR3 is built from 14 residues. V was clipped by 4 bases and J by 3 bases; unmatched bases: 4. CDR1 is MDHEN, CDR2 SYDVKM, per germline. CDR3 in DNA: TGTGCCAGCAGTTACCTAGCGGGGTACTACGAGCAGTACTTC. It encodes CASSYLAGYYEQYF. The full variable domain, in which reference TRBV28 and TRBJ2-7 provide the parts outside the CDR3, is DVKVTQSSRYLVKRTGEKVFLECVQDMDHENMFWYRQDPGLGLRLIYFSYDVKMKEKGDIPEGYSVSREKKERFSLILESASTNQTSMYLCASSYLAGYYEQYFGPGTRLTVT.

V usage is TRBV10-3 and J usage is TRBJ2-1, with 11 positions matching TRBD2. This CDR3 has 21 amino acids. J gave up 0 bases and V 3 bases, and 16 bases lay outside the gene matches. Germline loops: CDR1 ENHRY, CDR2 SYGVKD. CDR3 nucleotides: TGTGCCATCAGTGACCCCGATCTAGCGGGAGGCCGAGGAACCTCCTACAATGAGCAGTTCTTC. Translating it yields CAISDPDLAGGRGTSYNEQFF.

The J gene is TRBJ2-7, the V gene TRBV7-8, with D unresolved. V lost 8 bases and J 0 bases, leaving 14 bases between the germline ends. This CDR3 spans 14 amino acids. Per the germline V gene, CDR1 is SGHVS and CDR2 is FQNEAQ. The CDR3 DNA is TGTGCCAGCGGGGTCAAGGGAAGCTCCTACGAGCAGTACTTC. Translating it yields CASGVKGSSYEQYF.

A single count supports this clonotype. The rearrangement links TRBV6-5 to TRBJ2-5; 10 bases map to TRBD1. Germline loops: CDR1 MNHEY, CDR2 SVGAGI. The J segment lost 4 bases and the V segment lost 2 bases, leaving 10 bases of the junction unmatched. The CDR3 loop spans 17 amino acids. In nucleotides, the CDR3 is TGTGCCAGCAGTTACGCGTCCCGGGACAGGGGAGGAGAGACCCAGTACTTC. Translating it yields CASSYASRDRGGETQYF.

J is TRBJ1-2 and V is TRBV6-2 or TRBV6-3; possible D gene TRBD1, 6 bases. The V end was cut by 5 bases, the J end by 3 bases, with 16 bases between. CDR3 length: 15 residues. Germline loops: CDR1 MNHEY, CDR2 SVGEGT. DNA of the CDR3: TGTGCCAGCAGTACTCTGAGGGGGGCGCACTATGGCTACACCTTC. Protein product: CASSTLRGAHYGYTF.

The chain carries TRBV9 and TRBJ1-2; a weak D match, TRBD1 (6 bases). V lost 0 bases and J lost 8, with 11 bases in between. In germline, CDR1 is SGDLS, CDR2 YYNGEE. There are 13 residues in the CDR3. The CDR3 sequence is CASSVEDRGGYTF. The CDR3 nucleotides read TGTGCCAGCAGCGTAGAGGACAGAGGCGGCTACACCTTC.

CDR3 loop: CASKRGDEQFF. In DNA, the CDR3 is TGCGCCAGCAAGCGAGGGGATGAGCAGTTCTTC. This chain connects TRBV5-1 to TRBJ2-1, with D perhaps assigned TRBD1 or TRBD2 (5 bases each). The germline CDR1 and CDR2 sequences are SGHRS and YFSETQ. The CDR3 sequence is 11 residues long. V dropped 6 bases and J dropped 8 bases, with 9 bases sitting between them.

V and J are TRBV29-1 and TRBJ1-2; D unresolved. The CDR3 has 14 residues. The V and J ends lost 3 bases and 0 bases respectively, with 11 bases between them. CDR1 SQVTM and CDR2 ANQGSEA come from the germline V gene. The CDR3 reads CSVEGQPPNYGYTF. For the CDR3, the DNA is TGCAGCGTTGAGGGCCAGCCGCCTAACTATGGCTACACCTTC.

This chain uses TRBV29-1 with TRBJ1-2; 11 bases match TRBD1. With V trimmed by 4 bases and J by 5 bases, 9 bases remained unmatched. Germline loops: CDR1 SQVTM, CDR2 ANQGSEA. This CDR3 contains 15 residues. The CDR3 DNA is TGCAGCGTTGTTGCGGGGACAGGGGGGCGTTATGGCTACACCTTC. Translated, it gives CSVVAGTGGRYGYTF.

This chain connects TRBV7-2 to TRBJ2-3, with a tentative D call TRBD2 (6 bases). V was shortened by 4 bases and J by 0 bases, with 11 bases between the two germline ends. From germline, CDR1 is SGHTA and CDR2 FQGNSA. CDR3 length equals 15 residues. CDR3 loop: CASSSDGGSTDTQYF. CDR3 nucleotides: TGTGCCAGCAGCTCAGACGGGGGAAGCACAGATACGCAGTATTTT.

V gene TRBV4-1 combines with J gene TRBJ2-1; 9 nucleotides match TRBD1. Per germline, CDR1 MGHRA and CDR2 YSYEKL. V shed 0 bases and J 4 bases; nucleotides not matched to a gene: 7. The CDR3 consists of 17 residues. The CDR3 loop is CASSQDDRGGPYNEQFF. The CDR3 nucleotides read TGCGCCAGCAGCCAAGATGACAGGGGGGGACCTTACAATGAGCAGTTCTTC.

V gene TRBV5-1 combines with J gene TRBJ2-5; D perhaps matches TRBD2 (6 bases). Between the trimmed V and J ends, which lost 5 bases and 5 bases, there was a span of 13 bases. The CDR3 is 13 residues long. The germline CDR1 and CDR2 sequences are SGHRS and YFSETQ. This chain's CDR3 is CASRTTGGETQYF. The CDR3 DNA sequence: TGCGCCAGCAGGACTACTGGGGGGGAGACCCAGTACTTC. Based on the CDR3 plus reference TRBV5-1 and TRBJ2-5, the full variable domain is KAGVTQTPRYLIKTRGQQVTLSCSPISGHRSVSWYQQTPGQGLQFLFEYFSETQRNKGNFPGRFSGRQFSNSRSEMNVSTLELGDSALYLCASRTTGGETQYFGPGTRLLVL.

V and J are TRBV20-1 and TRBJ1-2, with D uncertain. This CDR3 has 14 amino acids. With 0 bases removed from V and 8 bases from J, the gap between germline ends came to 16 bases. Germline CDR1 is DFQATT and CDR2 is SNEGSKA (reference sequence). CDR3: CSARDLYELTGYTF. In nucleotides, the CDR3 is TGCAGTGCTAGAGATCTATATGAACTTACCGGCTACACCTTC.

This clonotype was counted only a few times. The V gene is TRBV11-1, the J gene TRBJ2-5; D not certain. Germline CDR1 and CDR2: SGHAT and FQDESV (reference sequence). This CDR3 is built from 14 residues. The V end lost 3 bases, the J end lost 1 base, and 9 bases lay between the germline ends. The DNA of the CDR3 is TGTGCCAGCAGCTTGGGCAGCTTCCAAGAGACCCAGTACTTC. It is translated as CASSLGSFQETQYF.

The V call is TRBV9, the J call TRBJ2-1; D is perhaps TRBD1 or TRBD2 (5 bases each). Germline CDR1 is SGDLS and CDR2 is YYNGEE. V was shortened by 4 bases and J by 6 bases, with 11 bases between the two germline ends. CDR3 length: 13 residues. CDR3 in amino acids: CASSSYGANEQFF. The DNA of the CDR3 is TGTGCCAGCAGCTCGTACGGGGCCAATGAGCAGTTCTTC.

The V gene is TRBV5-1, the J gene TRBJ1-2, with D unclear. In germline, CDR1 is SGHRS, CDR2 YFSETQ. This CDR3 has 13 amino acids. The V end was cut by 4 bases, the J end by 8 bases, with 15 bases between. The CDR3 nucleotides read TGCGCCAGCAGCGGCATCTGGGATAGGGGCTACACCTTC. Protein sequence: CASSGIWDRGYTF.

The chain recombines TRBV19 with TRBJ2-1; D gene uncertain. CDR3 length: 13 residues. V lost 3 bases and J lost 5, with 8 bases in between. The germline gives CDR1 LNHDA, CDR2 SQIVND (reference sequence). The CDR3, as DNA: TGTGCCAGTAGTATTATTCAGGACAATGAGCAGTTCTTC. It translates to CASSIIQDNEQFF.

Here the CDR3 DNA reads TGTGCCATCAGTGGTAACCCCCACAGTTCCTCCTACAATGAGCAGTTCTTC. Translating it yields CAISGNPHSSSYNEQFF. The chain links TRBV10-3 to TRBJ2-1; D is ambiguous. Germline values: CDR1 ENHRY, CDR2 SYGVKD. The CDR3 totals 17 residues. Trimming shortened V by 4 bases and J by 0 bases, and 16 bases separated the two germline ends.

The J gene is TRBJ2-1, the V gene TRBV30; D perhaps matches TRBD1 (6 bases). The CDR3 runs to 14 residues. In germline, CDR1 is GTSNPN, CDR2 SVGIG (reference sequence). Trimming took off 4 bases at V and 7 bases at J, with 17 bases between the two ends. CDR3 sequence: CAWKYGTLRNEQFF. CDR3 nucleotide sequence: TGTGCCTGGAAATACGGGACACTACGGAATGAGCAGTTCTTC.

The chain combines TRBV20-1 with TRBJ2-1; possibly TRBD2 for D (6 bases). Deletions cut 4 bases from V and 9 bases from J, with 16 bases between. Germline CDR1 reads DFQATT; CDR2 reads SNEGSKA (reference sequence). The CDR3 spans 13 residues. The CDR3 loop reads CSAIWDSHSEQFF. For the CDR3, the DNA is TGCAGTGCTATTTGGGACTCCCATAGTGAGCAGTTCTTC.

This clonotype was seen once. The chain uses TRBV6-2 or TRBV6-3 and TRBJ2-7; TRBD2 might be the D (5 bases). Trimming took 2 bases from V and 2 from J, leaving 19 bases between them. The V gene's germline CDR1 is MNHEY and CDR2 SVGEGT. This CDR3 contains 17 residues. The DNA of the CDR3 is TGTGCCAGCAGTTACCCCATCGGAGGAACGCATCCCTACGAGCAGTACGTC. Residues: CASSYPIGGTHPYEQYV.

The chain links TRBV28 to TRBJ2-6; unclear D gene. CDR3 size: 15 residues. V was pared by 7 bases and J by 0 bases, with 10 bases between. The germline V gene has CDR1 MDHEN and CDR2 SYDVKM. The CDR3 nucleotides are TGTGCCAGCACAAAATCCCACTCTGGGGCCAACGTCCTGACTTTC. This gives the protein CASTKSHSGANVLTF.

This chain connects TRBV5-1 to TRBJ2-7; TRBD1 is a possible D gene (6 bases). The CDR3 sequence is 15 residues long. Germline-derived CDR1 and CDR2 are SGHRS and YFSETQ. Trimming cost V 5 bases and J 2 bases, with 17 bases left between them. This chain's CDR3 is CASSPLGEGAYEQYF. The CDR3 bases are TGCGCCAGCAGTCCACTGGGCGAGGGGGCCTACGAGCAGTACTTC.

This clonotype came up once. CDR3 residues: CASSQDQVTQGAAFF. CDR3 bases: TGCGCCAGCAGCCAAGATCAGGTTACTCAGGGGGCTGCTTTCTTT. The chain couples TRBV4-1 to TRBJ1-1, with TRBD1 matching over 8 bases. Germline V gives CDR1 MGHRA, CDR2 YSYEKL. Trimming at V came to 0 bases and at J to 11 bases, leaving 11 bases not matched to a gene. CDR3 length: 15 residues.

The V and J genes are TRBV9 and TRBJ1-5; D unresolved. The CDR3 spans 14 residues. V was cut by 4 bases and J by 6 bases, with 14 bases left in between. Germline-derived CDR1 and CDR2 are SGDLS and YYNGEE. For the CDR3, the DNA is TGTGCCAGCAGCCCCACGAGTTTCAGTCAGCCCCAGCATTTT. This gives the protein CASSPTSFSQPQHF.

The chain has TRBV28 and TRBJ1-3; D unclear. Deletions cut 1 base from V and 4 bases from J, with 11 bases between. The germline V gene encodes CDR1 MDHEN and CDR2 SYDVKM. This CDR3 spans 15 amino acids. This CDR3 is CASSLSTGSGNTIYF. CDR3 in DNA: TGTGCCAGCAGTTTATCGACCGGATCGGGAAACACCATATATTTT.

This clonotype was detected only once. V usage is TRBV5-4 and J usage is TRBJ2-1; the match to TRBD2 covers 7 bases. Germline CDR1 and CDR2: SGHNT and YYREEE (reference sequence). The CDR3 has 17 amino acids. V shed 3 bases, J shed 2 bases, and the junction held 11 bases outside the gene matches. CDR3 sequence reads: CASSSYPRERTYNEQFF. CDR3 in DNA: TGTGCCAGCAGCTCCTACCCGCGGGAGAGGACCTACAATGAGCAGTTCTTC.

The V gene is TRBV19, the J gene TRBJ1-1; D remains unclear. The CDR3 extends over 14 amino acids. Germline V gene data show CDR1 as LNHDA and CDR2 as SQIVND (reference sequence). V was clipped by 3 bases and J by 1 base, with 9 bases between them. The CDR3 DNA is TGTGCCAGTAGTATGGTAAAGAAGAACACTGAAGCTTTCTTT. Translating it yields CASSMVKKNTEAFF. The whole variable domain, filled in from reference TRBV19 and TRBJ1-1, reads DGGITQSPKYLFRKEGQNVTLSCEQNLNHDAMYWYRQDPGQGLRLIYYSQIVNDFQKGDIAEGYSVSREKKESFPLTVTSAQKNPTAFYLCASSMVKKNTEAFFGQGTRLTVV.

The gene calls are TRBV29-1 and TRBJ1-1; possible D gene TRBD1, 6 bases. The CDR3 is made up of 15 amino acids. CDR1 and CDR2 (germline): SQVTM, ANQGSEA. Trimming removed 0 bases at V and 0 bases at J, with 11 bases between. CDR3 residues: CSVEDQGRLNTEAFF. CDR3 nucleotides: TGCAGCGTTGAAGATCAGGGGCGATTGAACACTGAAGCTTTCTTT.

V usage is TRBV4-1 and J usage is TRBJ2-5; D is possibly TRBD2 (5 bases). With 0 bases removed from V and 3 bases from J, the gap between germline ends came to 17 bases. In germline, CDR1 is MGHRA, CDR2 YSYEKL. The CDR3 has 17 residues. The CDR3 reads CASSQEYFRTREETQYF. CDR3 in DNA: TGCGCCAGCAGCCAAGAATATTTCAGGACTCGAGAAGAGACCCAGTACTTC.

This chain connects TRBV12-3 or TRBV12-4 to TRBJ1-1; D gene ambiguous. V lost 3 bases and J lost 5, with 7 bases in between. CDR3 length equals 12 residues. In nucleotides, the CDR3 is TGTGCCAGCAGTTTCGTGGGAACTGAAGCTTTCTTT. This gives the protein CASSFVGTEAFF.

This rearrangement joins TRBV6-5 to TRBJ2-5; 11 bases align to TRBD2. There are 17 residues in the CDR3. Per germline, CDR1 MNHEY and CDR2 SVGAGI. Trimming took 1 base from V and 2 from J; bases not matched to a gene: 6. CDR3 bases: TGTGCCAGCAGTTACTATGAACTAGCGGGGGCGCAAGAGACCCAGTACTTC. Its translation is CASSYYELAGAQETQYF.